This TCR beta chain was captured in a study of OX40 agonist ivuxolimab in advanced cancers. Study information: At 65% to 90% male, the cohort had a mean age of about 60 years, ranging from about 20 to 80.

Profiling relied on immunoSEQ multiplex PCR, and the TCRdb table lists in-frame clones only, not all of them. Of about 17,000 clones listed, almost 95% are singletons. Germline V gene sequence: CDR1 SGHTA, CDR2 FQGNSA. The CDR3 consists of 13 residues. V was clipped by 2 bases and J by 1 base, with 6 bases between them. Autoimmune disease history or systemic immunosuppression led to patients being barred. The sequencing here drew on CD4+ or CD8+ T cells sorted from blood, taken in a trial of the OX40 agonist ivuxolimab. The source is an adult with an advanced solid tumor such as melanoma, head and neck, liver or kidney cancer. V is TRBV7-2 and J is TRBJ2-7, with D uncertain. The CDR3 coding sequence is TGTGCCAGCAGCTTAACTTCTTCCTACGAGCAGTACTTC. Its protein product is CASSLTSSYEQYF. Looking up the rest from reference TRBV7-2 and TRBJ2-7 gives the full variable domain: GAGVSQSPSNKVTEKGKDVELRCDPISGHTALYWYRQSLGQGLEFLIYFQGNSAPDKSGLPSDRFSAERTGGSVSTLTIQRTQQEDSAVYLCASSLTSSYEQYFGPGTRLTVT.